This T cell receptor (beta chain) originates from a study of prognosis after radiotherapy for stage I lung cancer. Study context: In about 15 patients the disease was a newly diagnosed primary stage I lung tumor, whereas several had oligometastatic NSCLC following surgical resection of the primary tumor. General study findings and limits: Lower Shannon entropy after stereotactic body radiation therapy was observed in patients who went on to develop distant metastases. Reportedly, metastasis status was linked to differences in TRBV and TRBJ usage frequencies.

This clonotype was seen many times. The antigen remains undetermined. V lost 0 bases and J 0 bases, leaving 12 bases between the germline ends. Per the germline V gene, CDR1 is SEHNR and CDR2 is FQNEAQ (reference sequence). The CDR3 has 17 amino acids. Genomic DNA yielded TCR beta CDR3, amplified by two-round multiplex PCR. Primers specific to each TRBV and TRBJ gene were used in first-round PCR. TCRdb recomputed calls from the multiplex PCR reads with MiXCR, one row per CDR3 protein. The table shows under 20,000 distinct CDR3 sequences, with around 40% occurring only once. Specimen: PBMCs, collected before or after stereotactic body radiation therapy (not recorded which). This TCR came from a donor over 45 with non-small cell lung cancer. This rearrangement joins TRBV7-9 to TRBJ1-3; no clear D. This chain's CDR3 is CASSLALGVSSGNTIYF. CDR3 nucleotides: TGTGCCAGCAGCTTAGCGCTCGGGGTTTCCTCTGGAAACACCATATATTTT.